These T cell receptor beta chains were read from a single sample in a study of T cells after yellow fever vaccination. TCRdb itself ran the 5' RACE reads through MiXCR, one entry per CDR3 protein. The sample shows under 150,000 distinct CDR3 sequences, more than 6% of them seen only once. Specimen: CD4+ T cells sorted from PBMCs, collected 5 days after the yellow fever booster vaccination. These receptors all come from a man younger than 45 who received the YFV17D yellow fever vaccine. Both conserved end residues are part of each CDR3. A D gene is named only where the DNA matches it firmly. Clone size is given for some rows only: seen once, a few or many times, or a class if the clone is expanded.

>TRBJ2-7|TRBV4-3|many|NA
TGCGCCAGCAGCCTTACCGGGGCCACCTCCGAGCAGTACTTC
CASSLTGATSEQYF
>TRBJ2-7|TRBV5-1|many|NA
TGCGCCAGCAGCGACCTTACTTCGAACGCGCAGTACTTC
CASSDLTSNAQYF
>TRBJ1-1|TRBV7-9|many|NA
TGTTCCAGCAGCTTAGGGTGGGACACTGAAGCTTTCTTT
CSSSLGWDTEAFF
>TRBJ2-3|TRBV24-1|many|TRBD2
TGTGCCACCAGTGACCAGACTAGCGGAACAGATACGCAGTATTTT
CATSDQTSGTDTQYF
>TRBJ2-1|TRBV29-1|many|TRBD2
TGCAGCGTTAGCGGGACTGCTTCTAGGGATGAGCAGTTCTTC
CSVSGTASRDEQFF
>TRBJ1-1|TRBV2|many|NA
TGTGCCAGCAGTCCCGACCCCGGGAACACTGAAGCTTTCTTT
CASSPDPGNTEAFF
>TRBJ2-1|TRBV15|many|TRBD2
TGTGCCACCAGCGGCCACCGGGACACGGGACTAGCGGCCTACAATGAGCAGTTCTTC
CATSGHRDTGLAAYNEQFF
>TRBJ2-3|TRBV7-2|few|NA
TGTGCCAGCAGCTTAGACCCTTACACAGATACGCAGTATTTT
CASSLDPYTDTQYF
>TRBJ2-2|TRBV4-1|many|NA
TGCGCCAGCAGCCAATGGCAGGGGATAGCGACCGGGGAGCTGTTTTTT
CASSQWQGIATGELFF
>TRBJ2-1|TRBV20-1|NA|NA
TGCAGTGCTCCTCAGAAGTTATTCTCCTACAATGAGCAGTTCTTC
CSAPQKLFSYNEQFF
>TRBJ2-4|TRBV19|many|NA
TGTGCCAGTAACCCGCCCGCAGGGGTTCAGTACTTC
CASNPPAGVQYF
>TRBJ2-7|TRBV9|many|NA
TGTGCCAGCAGCGTAGGATTGATAGGTGGGGGAACCTACGAGCAGTACTTC
CASSVGLIGGGTYEQYF
>TRBJ2-1|TRBV11-1|many|NA
TGTGCCAGCAGCTCAATCACGGGACAGGGGGCTGGGACTAGCGGACTGAATGAGCAGTTCTTC
CASSSITGQGAGTSGLNEQFF
>TRBJ2-5|TRBV7-9|many|NA
TGTGCCAGCCGGTCGGGCAATCAAGAGACCCAGTACTTC
CASRSGNQETQYF
>TRBJ1-3|TRBV5-6|many|TRBD1
TGTGCCAGCAGGCGAGGGACAGTTTCTGGAAACACCATATATTTT
CASRRGTVSGNTIYF
>TRBJ2-1|TRBV5-4|few|NA
TGTGCCAGCAGCCCCGAGCCCGTAAATGAGCAGTTCTTC
CASSPEPVNEQFF
>TRBJ2-4|TRBV20-1|many|NA
TGCAGTGCTAGGCTTGGGGCGGCCAAAAACATTCAGTACTTC
CSARLGAAKNIQYF
>TRBJ2-2|TRBV4-3|many|NA
TGCGCCAGCAGCCAGGACTTGAACACCGGGGAGCTGTTTTTT
CASSQDLNTGELFF
>TRBJ1-5|TRBV20-1|many|TRBD1
TGCAGTGCACTTGACAGGGGCCGAGATCAGCCCCAGCATTTT
CSALDRGRDQPQHF
>TRBJ1-2|TRBV6-5|many|TRBD1
TGTGCCAGCAGTTACTCGGCTAAGACAGGGGTAGGAGGCTACACCTTC
CASSYSAKTGVGGYTF
>TRBJ2-1|TRBV19|many|TRBD1
TGTGCCAGTAGTATGTGGACAGGGGGCGCGACCGGGCAGTTCTTC
CASSMWTGGATGQFF
>TRBJ2-1|TRBV7-9|many|NA
TGTGCCAGCAGCTTGCAGGGCCTGGGCTCCTACAATGAGCAGTTCTTC
CASSLQGLGSYNEQFF
>TRBJ2-7|TRBV18|many|TRBD1
TGTGCCAGCTCACCGAAGACAGGGGACGAGTACTTC
CASSPKTGDEYF
>TRBJ2-7|TRBV7-8|many|TRBD2
TGTGCCAGCAGTTTGACTAGCGGGAGTGGGTACGAGCAGTACTTC
CASSLTSGSGYEQYF
>TRBJ2-4|TRBV5-4|NA|TRBD2
TGTGCCAGCAGCAGCCGGGACTATAAAAACATTCAGTACTTC
CASSSRDYKNIQYF
>TRBJ1-5|TRBV24-1|many|TRBD1
TGTGCCACCAGTGGCCCAGGGGGCAGCAATCAGCCCCAGCATTTT
CATSGPGGSNQPQHF
>TRBJ2-3|TRBV5-1|many|NA
TGCGCCAGCAGCCCCCGGGGGAGCACAGATACGCAGTATTTT
CASSPRGSTDTQYF
>TRBJ1-1|TRBV10-3|many|TRBD1
TGTGCCATCAACACAGGGGGACGAACTGAAGCTTTCTTT
CAINTGGRTEAFF
>TRBJ2-4|TRBV6-5|many|NA
TGTGCCAGCAGTTACGGACTAGCCAAAAACATTCAGTACTTC
CASSYGLAKNIQYF
>TRBJ2-1|TRBV7-3|many|TRBD2
TGTGCCAGCAGCTTATCGGGCAGCGGGAGAAGCAATGAGCAGTTCTTC
CASSLSGSGRSNEQFF
>TRBJ2-5|TRBV12-3/TRBV12-4|many|TRBD2
TGTGCCAGCAGTTCCCGGGGGGGGAGGATAGAGACCCAGTACTTC
CASSSRGGRIETQYF
>TRBJ2-7|TRBV27|many|NA
TGTGCCAGCAGTTTGGTTGGGGCTGTGTACGAGCAGTACTTC
CASSLVGAVYEQYF
>TRBJ1-2|TRBV5-6|many|NA
TGTGCCAGCAACCGAAATATCCAGGGCTATGGCTACACCTTC
CASNRNIQGYGYTF
>TRBJ2-2|TRBV7-2|many|NA
TGTGCCAGCAGCTTAGGAGCGTCTTACACCGGGGAGCTGTTTTTT
CASSLGASYTGELFF
>TRBJ1-2|TRBV2|NA|TRBD1
TGTGCCAGCAGTGAATCCCGGACAGGGTCGAGCTACACCTTC
CASSESRTGSSYTF
>TRBJ2-7|TRBV7-2|many|NA
TGTGCCAGCAGCCCCCAAAGGGCCTCCTACGAGCAGTACTTC
CASSPQRASYEQYF
>TRBJ2-1|TRBV20-1|many|TRBD2
TGCAGTGCTAGCCCTGGTGTTAGCGGGAGCAATGAGCAGTTCTTC
CSASPGVSGSNEQFF
>TRBJ2-5|TRBV4-3|many|NA
TGCGCCAGCAGCCAGGGAGGGGCCGGGACAGGCTCAGAGACCCAGTACTTC
CASSQGGAGTGSETQYF
>TRBJ2-3|TRBV27|many|NA
TGTGCCAGCACTGGCCTAGGGAACGCAGATACGCAGTATTTT
CASTGLGNADTQYF
>TRBJ2-3|TRBV7-2|few|TRBD2
TGTGCCAGCAGCTTAGCAGGCGCGGGAGTTACAGATACGCAGTATTTT
CASSLAGAGVTDTQYF
>TRBJ2-7|TRBV20-1|many|NA
TGCAGTGCTAGAGACGCCGATGACGAGCAGTACTTC
CSARDADDEQYF
>TRBJ1-2|TRBV20-1|many|NA
TGCAGTGCTAGAGTCTCGGTGGTCCGGTATGGCTACACCTTC
CSARVSVVRYGYTF
>TRBJ2-1|TRBV7-2|many|NA
TGTGCCAGCAGCTCCACGTGGGCTATCTACAATGAGCAGTTCTTC
CASSSTWAIYNEQFF
>TRBJ2-3|TRBV5-5|many|NA
TGTGCCAGCAGCAACCGGGACCGGGGTCTAGATACGCAGTATTTT
CASSNRDRGLDTQYF
>TRBJ1-1|TRBV6-5|many|TRBD1
TGTGCCAGCAGTTACTCGTTGGGGGGGACAGGTGAAGCTTTCTTT
CASSYSLGGTGEAFF